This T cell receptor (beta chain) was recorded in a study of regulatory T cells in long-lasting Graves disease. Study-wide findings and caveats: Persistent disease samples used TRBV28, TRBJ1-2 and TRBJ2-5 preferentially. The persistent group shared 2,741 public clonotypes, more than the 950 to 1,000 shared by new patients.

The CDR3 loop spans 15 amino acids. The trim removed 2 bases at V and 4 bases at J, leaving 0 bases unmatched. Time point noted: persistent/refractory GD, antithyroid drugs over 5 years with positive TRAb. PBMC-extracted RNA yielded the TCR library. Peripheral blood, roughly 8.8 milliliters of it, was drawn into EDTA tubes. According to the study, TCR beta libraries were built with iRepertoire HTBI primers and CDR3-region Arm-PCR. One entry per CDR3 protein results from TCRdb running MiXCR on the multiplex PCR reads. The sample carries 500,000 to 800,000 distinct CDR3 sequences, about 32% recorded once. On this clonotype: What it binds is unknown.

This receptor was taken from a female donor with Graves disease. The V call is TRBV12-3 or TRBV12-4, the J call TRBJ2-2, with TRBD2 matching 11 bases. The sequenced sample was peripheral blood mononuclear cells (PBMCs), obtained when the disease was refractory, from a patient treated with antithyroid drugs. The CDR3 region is CASSLTSGSTGELFF. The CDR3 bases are TGTGCCAGCAGTTTAACTAGCGGGAGCACCGGGGAGCTGTTTTTT.